One and the same sample provided the 29 T cell receptor beta chains below, sequenced in a study of cytomegalovirus exposure and HLA in healthy donors. Vbeta (60) and Jbeta (13) primers were used in the PCR. Assay used: immunoSEQ multiplex PCR; TCRdb lists only in-frame clones, some missing. The table records around 58,000 clones, 65% to 80% of them present only once. Sequencing was performed on PBMCs. The source is a man aged 40-49 years in good health and CMV-seropositive.

The chain couples TRBV5-3 to TRBJ2-7; TRBD1 aligns across 8 bases. TRBV5-3 carries the ORF label, with uncertain function. V lost 4 bases to trimming and J lost 3 bases; unmatched junction nucleotides: 9. The CDR3 has 15 residues. CDR3 sequence (DNA): TGTGCCAGAAGCCACTGCCTGGACAGGGTCTACGAGCAGTACTTC. Translating it yields CARSHCLDRVYEQYF.

In its sample, this clone was seen once. This chain connects TRBV7-8 to TRBJ1-4; the D gene is possibly TRBD1 (5 bases). The CDR3 contains 15 residues. Trimming took 1 base from V and 8 from J, leaving 14 bases between them. Germline V gene sequence: CDR1 SGHVS, CDR2 FQNEAQ. The CDR3 sequence is CASSLGGESREKLFF. In DNA form, the CDR3 reads TGTGCCAGCAGCTTAGGGGGGGAGAGTAGGGAAAAACTGTTTTTT.

The chain uses TRBV7-9 and TRBJ2-2, with D unclear. The CDR3 runs 10 residues. Deletions cut 9 bases from V and 6 bases from J, with 5 bases between. CDR1 SEHNR and CDR2 FQNEAQ come from the germline V gene (reference sequence). This chain's CDR3 is CASAPGELFF. In DNA form, the CDR3 reads TGTGCCAGTGCGCCCGGGGAGCTGTTTTTT.

The chain couples TRBV19 to TRBJ1-1, with unresolved D. The CDR3 has 13 residues. With 6 bases removed from V and 1 base from J, the gap between germline ends came to 9 bases. Germline V CDR1 and CDR2: LNHDA, SQIVND (reference sequence). The CDR3 DNA reads as TGTGCCAGTAGCCAAACAAGGAACACTGAAGCTTTCTTT. The encoded protein is CASSQTRNTEAFF.

This rearrangement joins TRBV7-8 to TRBJ2-7; 9 positions agree with TRBD2. Germline values: CDR1 SGHVS, CDR2 FQNEAQ. Trimming took 2 bases from V and 1 from J; bases not matched to a gene: 12. The CDR3 is 18 residues long. The chain's CDR3 is CASSLTLSGGILSYEQYF. The CDR3, as DNA: TGTGCCAGCAGCTTAACTTTGAGCGGGGGGATTCTTTCCTACGAGCAGTACTTC.

This clone has only one observation. The DNA for the CDR3 is TGCGCCAGCAGCTTTTCAGGTGTAGACTATGGCTACACCTTC. This gives the protein CASSFSGVDYGYTF. This sequence joins TRBV5-1 and TRBJ1-2; D not certain. Deletions cut 2 bases from V and 3 bases from J, with 11 bases between. Germline CDR1 is SGHRS and CDR2 is YFSETQ. CDR3 length equals 14 residues. Complete variable domain (other parts from reference TRBV5-1 and TRBJ1-2): KAGVTQTPRYLIKTRGQQVTLSCSPISGHRSVSWYQQTPGQGLQFLFEYFSETQRNKGNFPGRFSGRQFSNSRSEMNVSTLELGDSALYLCASSFSGVDYGYTFGSGTRLTVV.

This sequence joins TRBV13 and TRBJ1-1; 8 positions match TRBD1. Per germline, CDR1 PRHDT and CDR2 FYEKMQ (reference sequence). Unmatched junction bases numbered 1, after V lost 3 bases and J lost 4 bases. CDR3 size: 13 residues. CDR3 in amino acids: CASSFGQGTEAFF. DNA for the CDR3: TGTGCCAGCAGCTTTGGACAGGGCACTGAAGCTTTCTTT.

The chain is built from TRBV6-5 and TRBJ1-2; TRBD1 agrees at 9 bases. This CDR3 contains 15 residues. The germline V gene has CDR1 MNHEY and CDR2 SVGAGI. V was clipped by 5 bases and J by 8 bases; unmatched bases: 12. The CDR3 DNA reads as TGTGCCAGCAGTCCTTCCGGGACAGGGTATAAGGGCTACACCTTC. Amino acid sequence: CASSPSGTGYKGYTF.

This chain joins TRBV5-6 and TRBJ2-6; unclear D gene. Germline CDR1 SGHDT, CDR2 YYEEEE. The CDR3 runs to 18 residues. Trimming stripped 1 base from V and 4 bases from J, with 18 bases between. In DNA, the CDR3 is TGTGCCAGCAGCTTGTTGGCAGCCCTACTCAGGGGGGCCAACGTCCTGACTTTC. Protein: CASSLLAALLRGANVLTF.

The V gene is TRBV28, the J gene TRBJ1-3, with TRBD1 identical over 7 bases. The CDR3 has 13 residues. Germline V gene data show CDR1 as MDHEN and CDR2 as SYDVKM. V shed 7 bases, J shed 2 bases, and the junction held 2 bases outside the gene matches. The CDR3 region is CASTQGAGNTIYF. In DNA form, the CDR3 reads TGTGCCAGCACCCAGGGGGCTGGAAACACCATATATTTT.

Only a few counts were recorded for this clone. The chain uses TRBV18 and TRBJ1-3; 7 bases agree with TRBD1. CDR1 is KGHSH and CDR2 is LQKENI in the germline V gene. CDR3 size: 14 residues. The J segment lost 2 bases and the V segment lost 3 bases, leaving 1 base of the junction unmatched. In nucleotides, the CDR3 is TGTGCCAGCTCACCTGACAGGGCTGGAAACACCATATATTTT. Its translation: CASSPDRAGNTIYF.

This clone has only a few counts. The same CDR3 arises from other DNA sequences in this sample as well. This sequence joins TRBV28 and TRBJ1-2, with 7 bases that match TRBD1. The CDR3 has 12 amino acids. The V and J ends lost 6 bases and 6 bases, in that order; junction bases with no gene match: 4. Germline CDR1 is MDHEN and CDR2 is SYDVKM. CDR3 in DNA: TGTGCCAGCAGCGGCCAGGGGGATGGCTACACCTTC. Residues: CASSGQGDGYTF.

The chain links TRBV4-1 to TRBJ1-2, with a tentative D call TRBD1 (5 bases). Germline V gene data show CDR1 as MGHRA and CDR2 as YSYEKL. V was trimmed by 3 bases and J by 9 bases, leaving 17 bases between them. The CDR3 is 14 residues long. This CDR3 is CASSHPLGGESYTF. Here the CDR3 DNA reads TGCGCCAGCAGCCACCCCCTCGGGGGTGAGAGCTACACCTTC.

The chain combines TRBV21-1 with TRBJ2-5; the table's D gene call, TRBD1, was not cross checked with the DNA. TRBV21-1 is a listed pseudogene. This CDR3 is built from 17 residues. As DNA, the CDR3 is TGTGCCAGCAGCATAAGACAGGGAGTGGTCCCACAAGAGACCCAGTACTTC. It codes for CASSIRQGVVPQETQYF.

The sample holds a few counts of this clone. The chain recombines TRBV29-1 with TRBJ1-2; D is perhaps TRBD1 (5 bases). Germline V lookup: CDR1 SQVTM, CDR2 ANQGSEA. The CDR3 consists of 13 residues. V was clipped by 0 bases and J by 8 bases, with 13 bases between them. The CDR3 sequence is CSVEDIGEGGYTF. In DNA, the CDR3 is TGCAGCGTTGAAGACATAGGGGAAGGAGGCTACACCTTC.

The genes are TRBV5-6 and TRBJ2-7; no firm D call. The germline V and J ends were trimmed by 4 bases and 5 bases, with 10 bases remaining between them. Germline V gene sequence: CDR1 SGHDT, CDR2 YYEEEE. The CDR3 has 12 residues. As DNA, the CDR3 is TGTGCCAGCAGCCTGCCCGGAGACGAGCAGTACTTC. It codes for CASSLPGDEQYF.

The chain uses TRBV2 and TRBJ1-1, with D hard to call. This CDR3 is 14 amino acids long. Germline V lookup: CDR1 SNHLY, CDR2 FYNNEI. Trimming cost V 4 bases and J 4 bases, with 13 bases left between them. CDR3 region: CASSVREGATEAFF. Here the CDR3 DNA reads TGTGCCAGCAGTGTCCGGGAGGGTGCCACTGAAGCTTTCTTT.

The chain is built from TRBV5-4 and TRBJ1-2; 10 bases match TRBD1. With V trimmed by 0 bases and J by 3 bases, 5 bases remained unmatched. The length of the CDR3 is 16 residues. Germline CDR1 is SGHNT and CDR2 is YYREEE (reference sequence). This chain's CDR3 is CASSLVGDRGYYGYTF. CDR3 DNA sequence: TGTGCCAGCAGCTTGGTGGGGGACAGGGGCTACTATGGCTACACCTTC.

This clone was seen a single time. The rearrangement links TRBV13 to TRBJ2-5, with 7 bases matching TRBD1. This CDR3 comprises 14 residues. V lost 10 bases and J lost 2; bases outside the gene matches: 10. The germline CDR1 and CDR2 sequences are PRHDT and FYEKMQ (reference sequence). For the CDR3, the DNA is TGTGCCACTACCCTCGGGACAGTTCAAGAGACCCAGTACTTC. Its protein is CATTLGTVQETQYF.

V usage is TRBV19 and J usage is TRBJ2-1, with a weak D call TRBD2 (6 bases). The CDR3 sequence is 15 residues long. Germline V gives CDR1 LNHDA, CDR2 SQIVND (reference sequence). V was shortened by 7 bases and J by 1 base, with 14 bases between the two germline ends. The CDR3 bases are TGTGCCAGTATCCCGGGGGATGGATCCTACAATGAGCAGTTCTTC. Residues: CASIPGDGSYNEQFF. The whole variable domain, remainder taken from reference TRBV19 and TRBJ2-1, is DGGITQSPKYLFRKEGQNVTLSCEQNLNHDAMYWYRQDPGQGLRLIYYSQIVNDFQKGDIAEGYSVSREKKESFPLTVTSAQKNPTAFYLCASIPGDGSYNEQFFGPGTRLTVL.

The sample holds a few counts of this clone. V gene TRBV30 combines with J gene TRBJ1-1, with TRBD1 matching 7 bases. Trimming at V came to 3 bases and at J to 4 bases, leaving 8 bases not matched to a gene. CDR3 length: 14 residues. Looked up from germline, CDR1 is GTSNPN and CDR2 is SVGIG (reference sequence). The CDR3: CAWSTRQGGTEAFF. In DNA form, the CDR3 reads TGTGCCTGGAGCACGCGGCAGGGGGGCACTGAAGCTTTCTTT.

V usage is TRBV15 and J usage is TRBJ1-2, with 7 bases that match TRBD1. The CDR3 covers 14 residues. Germline CDR1 is LNHNV and CDR2 is YYDKDF (reference sequence). V shed 1 base, J shed 6 bases, and the junction held 5 bases outside the gene matches. CDR3 sequence (DNA): TGTGCCACCAGCAGAGTTAGGGGGCAGGATGGCTACACCTTC. Its translation is CATSRVRGQDGYTF.

The chain employs TRBV12-1 and TRBJ1-1; no DNA check was done on the table's D call, TRBD1. TRBV12-1 counts as a pseudogene. CDR3 size: 12 residues. CDR3 region: CASSRDSIGAFF. The CDR3 DNA reads as TGTGCCAGCAGTCGAGACAGTATTGGTGCTTTCTTT.

This chain connects TRBV7-6 to TRBJ2-3; maybe TRBD2 (5 bases). The V and J ends lost 5 bases and 1 base respectively, with 7 bases between them. The CDR3 spans 13 residues. Germline V CDR1 and CDR2: SGHVS, FNYEAQ. CDR3 region: CASSHGGTDTQYF. The CDR3, as DNA: TGTGCCAGCAGCCACGGGGGCACAGATACGCAGTATTTT.

The V gene is TRBV7-8, the J gene TRBJ1-1; 12 positions agree with TRBD1. With V trimmed by 0 bases and J by 2 bases, 7 bases remained unmatched. Germline V gene sequence: CDR1 SGHVS, CDR2 FQNEAQ. The CDR3 sequence is 18 residues long. CDR3 residues: CASSLAGQGQGANTEAFF. In nucleotides, the CDR3 is TGTGCCAGCAGCTTAGCGGGACAGGGACAGGGGGCTAACACTGAAGCTTTCTTT.

CDR3 protein: CAILGSDFNYGYTF. The CDR3 DNA reads as TGTGCCATCCTCGGTTCAGACTTTAACTATGGCTACACCTTC. The chain uses TRBV7-9 and TRBJ1-2; D is ambiguous. Germline-derived CDR1 and CDR2 are SEHNR and FQNEAQ (reference sequence). The length of the CDR3 is 14 residues. V was cut by 10 bases and J by 1 base, with 16 bases left in between. Full variable domain (missing parts from reference TRBV7-9 and TRBJ1-2): DTGVSQNPRHKITKRGQNVTFRCDPISEHNRLYWYRQTLGQGPEFLTYFQNEAQLEKSRLLSDRFSAERPKGSFSTLEIQRTEQGDSAMYLCAILGSDFNYGYTFGSGTRLTVV.

The V call is TRBV4-1, the J call TRBJ1-6, with 11 bases identical to TRBD1. Germline values: CDR1 MGHRA, CDR2 YSYEKL. With 3 bases clipped from V and 10 bases from J, the junction kept 8 bases outside the gene matches. This CDR3 region has 16 residues. The DNA of the CDR3 is TGCGCCAGCAGCCAGGACAGGGGGCAATCGGGATCACCCCTCCACTTT. This sequence encodes CASSQDRGQSGSPLHF.

This chain connects TRBV15 to TRBJ1-1; TRBD1 agrees at 10 bases. The CDR3 extends over 15 amino acids. With 7 bases clipped from V and 5 bases from J, the junction kept 10 bases outside the gene matches. Germline CDR1 is LNHNV and CDR2 is YYDKDF (reference sequence). This CDR3 reads CATTPALDRGTEAFF. For the CDR3, the DNA is TGTGCCACCACTCCCGCCCTGGACAGGGGGACTGAAGCTTTCTTT.

This chain links TRBV5-6 with TRBJ1-6, with 11 bases aligning to TRBD1. The V gene end was trimmed by 3 bases and the J gene end by 7 bases; junction bases not matched to a gene: 3. Germline V lookup: CDR1 SGHDT, CDR2 YYEEEE. The CDR3 sequence is 15 residues long. CDR3 coding DNA: TGTGCCAGCAGCTGGGGGACAGGGGGGAATTCACCCCTCCACTTT. Encoded protein: CASSWGTGGNSPLHF.